The clone carrying this T cell receptor beta chain was recorded once. What it binds is unknown. The data belong to a study of type 1 and type 2 diabetes patients. Overall study results and limits: Both CD4+ and CD8+ type 2 diabetes repertoires showed significantly higher diversity than type 1.

The PCR template was genomic DNA. The TCR beta CDR3 region was amplified using 30 forward and 13 reverse primers. TCRdb reanalysed the multiplex PCR reads using MiXCR and keeps one entry per CDR3 protein. Counted here are some 250,000 distinct CDR3 sequences, 47% occurring once; the ten biggest clones make up 12% to 15%. After removal of 8 bases from V and 4 bases from J, the junction contained 13 bases not matched to a gene. The CDR3 loop spans 16 amino acids. CDR1 is MRHNA and CDR2 is SNTAGT in the germline V gene. The rearrangement joins TRBV6-4 to TRBJ2-3; 9 nucleotides match TRBD2. What was sequenced was peripheral blood mononuclear cells (PBMCs). This receptor was identified in a man aged 18 to 30 with type 2 diabetes. CDR3 coding DNA: TGTGCCAGCTCCCATAGCGGGGGCGGAGGGTCAGATACGCAGTATTTT. Translated, it gives CASSHSGGGGSDTQYF.